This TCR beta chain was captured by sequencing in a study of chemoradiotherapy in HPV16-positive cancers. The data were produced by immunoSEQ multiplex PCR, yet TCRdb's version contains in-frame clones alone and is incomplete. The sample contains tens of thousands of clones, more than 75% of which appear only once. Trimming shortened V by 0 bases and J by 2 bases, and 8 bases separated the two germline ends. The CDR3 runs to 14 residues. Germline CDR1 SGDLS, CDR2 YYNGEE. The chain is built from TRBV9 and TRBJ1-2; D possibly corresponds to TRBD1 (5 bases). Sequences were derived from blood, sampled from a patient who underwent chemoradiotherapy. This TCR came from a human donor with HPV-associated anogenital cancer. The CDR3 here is CASSVAQGNYGYTF. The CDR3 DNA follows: TGTGCCAGCAGCGTAGCCCAGGGAAACTATGGCTACACCTTC.